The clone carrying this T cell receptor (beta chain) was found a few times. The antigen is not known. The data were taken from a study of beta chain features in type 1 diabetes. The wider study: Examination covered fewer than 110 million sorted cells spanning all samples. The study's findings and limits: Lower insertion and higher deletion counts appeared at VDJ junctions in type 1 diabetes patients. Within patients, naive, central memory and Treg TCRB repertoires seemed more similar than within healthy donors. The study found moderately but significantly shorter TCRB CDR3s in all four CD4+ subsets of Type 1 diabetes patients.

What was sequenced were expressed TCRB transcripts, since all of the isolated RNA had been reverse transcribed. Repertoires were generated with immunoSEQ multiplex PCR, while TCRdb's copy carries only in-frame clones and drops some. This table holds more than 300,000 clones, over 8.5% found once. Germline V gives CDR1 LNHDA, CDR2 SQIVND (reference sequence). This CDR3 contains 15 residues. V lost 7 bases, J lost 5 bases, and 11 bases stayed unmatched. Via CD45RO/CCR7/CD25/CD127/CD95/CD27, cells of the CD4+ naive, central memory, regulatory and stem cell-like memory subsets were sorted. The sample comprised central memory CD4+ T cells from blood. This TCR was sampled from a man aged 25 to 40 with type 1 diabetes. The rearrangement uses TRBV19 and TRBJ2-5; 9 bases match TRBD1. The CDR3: CASTLRGGTGETQYF. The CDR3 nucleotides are TGTGCCAGTACCCTCCGAGGAGGGACAGGGGAGACCCAGTACTTC.